This TCR beta chain was found in a study of blood T cell repertoires in COVID-19. Study-wide background: Nucleic acid was either cDNA or gDNA, and it came from T cells, B-cell-depleted T cells, or PBMCs.

Trimming took off 4 bases at V and 5 bases at J, with 14 bases between the two ends. The CDR3 loop spans 14 amino acids. Per the germline V gene, CDR1 is MDHEN and CDR2 is SYDVKM. Residents of over 20 US areas, aged about 18 to 95 years, made up the participants. Membership in each cohort depended on participant-reported clinical history. Recovered participants had two consecutive negative NP/OP PCR tests, healthcare professional clearance, or symptom resolution. The data were produced by immunoSEQ multiplex PCR, yet TCRdb's version contains in-frame clones alone and is incomplete. The repertoire consists of hundreds of thousands of clones, with about 85% occurring once and the leading ten covering around 2.9%. This clone was seen a few times.

The chain is built from TRBV28 and TRBJ1-1; no reliable D call. Sequencing input: PBMCs or T cells enriched from blood (not recorded which). The receptor comes from a woman aged 45 to 65 who had recovered from COVID-19. CDR3 sequence (DNA): TGTGCCAGCAGTTCCCAGGCCTCGGCTACTGAAGCTTTCTTT. It translates to CASSSQASATEAFF.